This T cell receptor (beta chain) appears in the sequencing data of a study of blood T cell repertoires in COVID-19. Study in general: Acute-phase and convalescent COVID-19 samples originated in the United States, Italy and Spain. PBMCs, B-cell-depleted T cells, or T cells were the source of the cDNA or gDNA that made up the material.

Germline V gene data show CDR1 as SGHKS and CDR2 as YYEKEE (reference sequence). Trimming removed 0 bases from V and 10 bases from J, with 11 bases in between. This CDR3 comprises 14 residues. Methods used by the authors: The authors estimated nucleated cell counts from reference gene primer amplification. Sequencing used immunoSEQ multiplex PCR; TCRdb keeps in-frame clones, though not all of them. D and trimming come from the DNA, and the V and J calls and clone size come from that table. Counted here are 200,000 to 250,000 clones, under 95% occurring once; the ten biggest clones make up more than 0.95%.

This clonotype was obtained from a man aged 25-40 years with acute or convalescent COVID-19. This chain joins TRBV5-5 and TRBJ1-6, with D possibly matching TRBD1 (6 bases). Input material: peripheral blood. The CDR3 nucleotides are TGTGCCAGCAGCTTGGCAGGGGTGGACTCACCCCTCCACTTT. This encodes CASSLAGVDSPLHF.